What follows are 3 T cell receptor beta chains derived from one specimen sequenced in a study of response to subunit inactivated influenza vaccine. TCRdb itself ran the RT-PCR reads through MiXCR, one entry per CDR3 protein. The table has about 610,000 distinct CDR3 sequences, about 14% seen once; the top ten hold around 10%. Here the sequenced sample was PBMCs from blood, taken 12 days after vaccination. The source is a man aged 45-65 years who received an inactivated influenza vaccine.

In this sample, this clonotype turned up a few times. The rearrangement links TRBV7-2 to TRBJ2-7; possibly TRBD2 for D (6 bases). CDR3 size: 15 residues. CDR1 and CDR2 from the germline V gene are SGHTA and FQGNSA. CDR3 sequence (DNA): TGTGCTTCCCAAATCGACAGCGGGCTCTCCTACGAGCAGTACTTC. Residues: CASQIDSGLSYEQYF. Using reference TRBV7-2 and TRBJ2-7 for the parts outside the CDR3, the full variable domain is GAGVSQSPSNKVTEKGKDVELRCDPISGHTALYWYRQSLGQGLEFLIYFQGNSAPDKSGLPSDRFSAERTGGSVSTLTIQRTQQEDSAVYLCASQIDSGLSYEQYFGPGTRLTVT.

The chain has TRBV24-1 and TRBJ2-1, with TRBD2 matching 10 bases. V was clipped by 4 bases and J by 2 bases; unmatched bases: 4. The CDR3 consists of 16 residues. Germline loops: CDR1 KGHDR, CDR2 SFDVKD. This CDR3 reads CATSELAGAAYNEQFF. The DNA of the CDR3 is TGTGCCACCAGTGAGCTAGCGGGGGCCGCCTACAATGAGCAGTTCTTC.

The chain couples TRBV4-3 to TRBJ1-6; tentative D call: TRBD1 (6 bases). The CDR3 runs to 18 residues. Trimming took 0 bases from V and 7 from J, leaving 19 bases between them. Germline V gives CDR1 LGHNA, CDR2 YSLEER. CDR3 nucleotide sequence: TGCGCCAGCAGCCAAGACTGGACAGTTCGCCACGGCAATTCACCCCTCCACTTT. Translation gives CASSQDWTVRHGNSPLHF.